These 2 T cell receptor beta chains came from one sample sequenced in a study of shared clonotypes between healthy human individuals. TCRdb's table, derived via immunoSEQ multiplex PCR, lists solely in-frame clones and lacks some. The data show some 450,000 clones, roughly four fifths seen once. What was sequenced was PBMCs. These receptors originate from a middle-aged woman in good health. Some clones in this sample may be carry-over from other donors' samples.

The genes are TRBV7-9 and TRBJ2-1, with TRBD2 matching 11 bases. V was pared by 4 bases and J by 0 bases, with 8 bases of the junction left unmatched. The CDR3 extends over 18 amino acids. Germline-derived CDR1 and CDR2 are SEHNR and FQNEAQ (reference sequence). The CDR3 spells CASSSSTSGAYSYNEQFF. Written as DNA, the CDR3 is TGTGCCAGCAGCTCGTCGACTAGCGGGGCCTACTCCTACAATGAGCAGTTCTTC.

The chain carries TRBV2 and TRBJ2-7, with TRBD1 as a possible D gene (5 bases). CDR1 SNHLY and CDR2 FYNNEI come from the germline V gene. The CDR3 runs 13 residues. Trimming removed 5 bases from V and 0 bases from J, with 8 bases in between. The CDR3 region has the DNA TGTGCCAGCAGTCCGGACAACTCCTACGAGCAGTACTTC. The encoded protein is CASSPDNSYEQYF.